These T cell receptor beta chains were read from a single sample in a study of blood T cell repertoires in COVID-19. Clones were sequenced by immunoSEQ multiplex PCR, and TCRdb holds only the in-frame ones, with some missing. The sample contains approximately 230,000 clones, around 88% of which appear only once. The sample comprised peripheral blood. These receptors came from an elderly man with acute or convalescent COVID-19. Both conserved end residues are part of each CDR3. D genes are given only for firm matches. Clone sizes are given selectively: once, few, many, or a class where the clone is expanded.

>TRBJ1-1|.|TRBV7-2|TRBD1
TGTGCCAGCAGCGGGTTTGACAGGGCCACTGAAGCTTTCTTT
CASSGFDRATEAFF
>TRBJ1-2|.|TRBV27|TRBD1
TGTGCCAGCAGAACAGGGGGCGACTATGGCTACACCTTC
CASRTGGDYGYTF
>TRBJ1-1|few|TRBV9|.
TGTGCCAGCACGCCACAAATCAATCAGAACACTGAAGCTTTCTTT
CASTPQINQNTEAFF
>TRBJ2-1|.|TRBV5-1|.
TGCGCCAGCAGCTTGGAGGGAGGTGATGAGCAGTTCTTC
CASSLEGGDEQFF
>TRBJ2-5|.|TRBV11-2|.
TGTGCCAGCAGCTTAGAACCCAGGCCAGAGACCCAGTACTTC
CASSLEPRPETQYF
>TRBJ2-1|.|TRBV4-2|.
TGTGCCAGCAGCCAAGACCTTAGGGGCAATGAGCAGTTCTTC
CASSQDLRGNEQFF
>TRBJ1-6|.|TRBV19|.
TGTGCCAGTACAAGACGGACAGATAATTCACCCCTCCACTTT
CASTRRTDNSPLHF
>TRBJ1-2|.|TRBV3-1/TRBV3-2|TRBD1
TGTGCCAGCAGCCGGTTCCGGACAGGGACCAACTATGGCTACACCTTC
CASSRFRTGTNYGYTF
>TRBJ2-1|.|TRBV19|TRBD1
TGTGCCAGTAGTCCGTACAGGGGGGTTGGCAATGAGCAGTTCTTC
CASSPYRGVGNEQFF
>TRBJ1-5|.|TRBV19|.
TGTGCCAGTAGTACCGCTGGGGGGTGGTTTCGGCCCCAGCATTTT
CASSTAGGWFRPQHF
>TRBJ2-2|once|TRBV19|.
TGTGCCAGTAGTATGTTCAGTGGCGGGGAGCTGTTTTTT
CASSMFSGGELFF
>TRBJ2-7|.|TRBV10-3|TRBD1
TGTGCCATCCGTAGACAGGGGGACTACGAGCAGTACTTC
CAIRRQGDYEQYF
>TRBJ2-5|.|TRBV7-7|TRBD2
TGTGCTAGCAGCCAAGAGCGTCTAGCGGGGGGCAGGAGAGAGACCCAGTACTTC
CASSQERLAGGRRETQYF
>TRBJ1-1|.|TRBV7-2|.
TGTGCCAGCAGCCGTCAGGGAAACACTGAAGCTTTCTTT
CASSRQGNTEAFF
>TRBJ2-7|.|TRBV13|.
TGTGCCAGCAGCTTAGGACAGGGAGCGTACGAGCAGTACTTC
CASSLGQGAYEQYF
>TRBJ2-6|.|TRBV5-1|.
TGCGCCAGCAGCTTGACTACTGGGGCCAACGTCCTGACTTTC
CASSLTTGANVLTF
>TRBJ1-5|.|TRBV19|.
TGTGCCAGTAGTGCCAAAGCAGGGTTTAGCTTCAATCAGCCCCAGCATTTT
CASSAKAGFSFNQPQHF
>TRBJ1-6|.|TRBV25-1|.
TGTGCCAGCACGATCAGTTCCTATAATTCACCCCTCCACTTT
CASTISSYNSPLHF
>TRBJ1-2|.|TRBV6-1|TRBD1
TGTGCCAGCAGTGATAAAGACAGGGGTTCCTATGGCTACACCTTC
CASSDKDRGSYGYTF
>TRBJ2-1|.|TRBV9|TRBD2
TGTGCCAGCAGCTTTAGCGGGGGGGCCAATGAGCAGTTCTTC
CASSFSGGANEQFF
>TRBJ2-1|.|TRBV27|.
TGTGCCAGCAGCCTCGGCAATGAGCAGTTCTTC
CASSLGNEQFF
>TRBJ2-2|once|TRBV2|.
TGTGCCAGCAGAGCTGAGAACACCGGGGAGCTGTTTTTT
CASRAENTGELFF
>TRBJ2-7|.|TRBV27|TRBD1
TGTGCCAGCAGTTTCGCTGGGCAGGGGGCATACGAGCAGTACTTC
CASSFAGQGAYEQYF
>TRBJ1-1|.|TRBV12-3/TRBV12-4|.
TGTGCCAGCAGTTTGTGGAGCTTTGGGGCTTTCTTT
CASSLWSFGAFF
>TRBJ2-4|once|TRBV23-1|.
TGCGCCTTACCTTACTTACAGTACTTC
CALPYLQYF
>TRBJ1-1|.|TRBV7-2|TRBD1
TGTGCCAGCAGCCCAGACAGGGGTGAAGCTTTCTTT
CASSPDRGEAFF
>TRBJ1-2|.|TRBV5-4|.
TGTGCCAGCAGCCCGCCCGGGGGAAACGCTTATGGCTACACCTTC
CASSPPGGNAYGYTF
>TRBJ2-7|.|TRBV4-2|TRBD2
TGTGCCAGCAGCCAAGAATCTAGCGGCTCCTACGAGCAGTACTTC
CASSQESSGSYEQYF
>TRBJ1-2|.|TRBV6-1|TRBD1
TGTGCCAGCAGTGAGACAGGGGGAATGAGCTATGGCTACACCTTC
CASSETGGMSYGYTF
>TRBJ1-4|.|TRBV7-2|.
TGTGCCAGCAGCTTAGCAGGGACTCATGAAAAACTGTTTTTT
CASSLAGTHEKLFF
>TRBJ2-1|.|TRBV29-1|TRBD2
TGCAGCGCCCCGGGAGGGGGCAATGAGCAGTTCTTC
CSAPGGGNEQFF
>TRBJ1-5|.|TRBV10-3|TRBD1
TGTGCCATCAGTGAGCGGACAGGGACGGATCAGCCCCAGCATTTT
CAISERTGTDQPQHF
>TRBJ1-2|.|TRBV7-9|TRBD1
TGTGCCAGCAGCCCAAGGACAGGGAGTAACTATGGCTACACCTTC
CASSPRTGSNYGYTF
>TRBJ2-3|.|TRBV5-1|TRBD2
TGCGCCAGCACCCGGACTAGCGGTGGGGTGACAGATACGCAGTATTTT
CASTRTSGGVTDTQYF
>TRBJ1-2|.|TRBV18|.
TGTGCCAGCTCACCCCGCGGGGAGTCGGAAGGCTACACCTTC
CASSPRGESEGYTF
>TRBJ1-1|.|TRBV15|.
TGTGCCACCAGCAACCTAAGAACGATTGAAGCTTTCTTT
CATSNLRTIEAFF
>TRBJ1-6|.|TRBV9|.
TGTGCCAGCAGCGTAGACAGGGCGGGTAATTCACCCCTCCACTTT
CASSVDRAGNSPLHF
>TRBJ2-3|.|TRBV5-1|TRBD1
TGCGCCAGCAGCTTGGAGGGACAGGTGGGCACAGATACGCAGTATTTT
CASSLEGQVGTDTQYF
>TRBJ1-1|.|TRBV12-3/TRBV12-4|.
TGTGCCAGCAGTTTAGTCAGGGAGGCTGAAGCTTTCTTT
CASSLVREAEAFF
>TRBJ1-1|.|TRBV6-5|TRBD1
TGTGCCAGCAGTTACCATACAGGGGCGGACACTGAAGCTTTCTTT
CASSYHTGADTEAFF
>TRBJ2-7|.|TRBV6-1|.
TGTGCCAGCAGTGATTCTTGGGGCGTATTCTACGAGCAGTACTTC
CASSDSWGVFYEQYF
>TRBJ1-5|.|TRBV4-1|TRBD1
TGCGCCAGCAGTTCCGACCGGGACAGCCGTTATCAGCCCCAGCATTTT
CASSSDRDSRYQPQHF
>TRBJ1-1|.|TRBV18|TRBD1
TGTGCCAGCTCACCTAGACAGGGAATGAACACTGAAGCTTTCTTT
CASSPRQGMNTEAFF
>TRBJ2-3|.|TRBV11-3|TRBD2
TGTGCCAGCAGCCAGCGGGGCACGGGCTCAGATACGCAGTATTTT
CASSQRGTGSDTQYF
>TRBJ1-5|few|TRBV28|.
TGTGCCAGCAGGGGAACGGCGGGGATGGAGCCCCAGCATTTT
CASRGTAGMEPQHF